One sample yielded the 23 T cell receptor delta chains listed below, sequenced in a study of γδ T cells in repeated Plasmodium falciparum infection. TCRdb re-analyzed the multiplex PCR reads via CATT. The sample has about 57,000 delta-chain clones, roughly 1.8% seen once. Gammadelta T cells were flow-sorted from PBMC into Vgamma9/Vdelta2+ and Vdelta2-negative populations for bulk analysis. The sample consisted of gamma-delta T cells from blood. The receptors derive from a pool of human donors (malaria-infected and uninfected, not separated).

The table lists this clone with many counts. TCRdb records a much larger clone's protein for this DNA, with a difference at residue 12 that likely arises from a read error; the protein given is the translation of the DNA. The gene calls are TRDV1 and TRDJ1; the match to TRDD3 covers 8 bases. V was clipped by 2 bases and J by 5 bases; unmatched bases: 13. From germline, CDR1 is TSWWSYY and CDR2 QGS. This CDR3 region has 17 residues. CDR3 region: CALGEGTLGDYADKLIF. CDR3 sequence (DNA): TGTGCTCTTGGGGAAGGAACTTTGGGGGATTACGCGGATAAACTCATCTTT.

With regard to this clone: A read error likely explains why the TCRdb protein, taken from a much larger clone, differs from this DNA's translation at residue 4; the protein shown is translated from the DNA. The V gene is TRDV1, the J gene TRDJ1; 11 positions agree with TRDD3. Germline V gives CDR1 TSWWSYY, CDR2 QGS. The CDR3 has 29 amino acids. The CDR3 loop reads CALREFIQSEPGGYFKVEPFPNVADKLIF. The CDR3 DNA reads as TGTGCTCTTAGGGAATTCATACAGTCCGAGCCTGGGGGATACTTCAAGGTCGAACCATTCCCTAATGTGGCCGATAAACTCATCTTT.

Notes on this clone: This DNA translates differently at residue 12 from the TCRdb protein, which is that of a much larger clone; a read error is likely, and the protein shown is the DNA's own translation. This chain joins TRDV1 and TRDJ1, with 7 bases matching TRDD3. CDR3 length: 21 amino acids. Trimming took 1 base from V and 0 from J; bases not matched to a gene: 20. The germline V gene encodes CDR1 TSWWSYY and CDR2 QGS. CDR3 nucleotide sequence: TGTGCTCTTGGGGAACGGCCCTTTTTCCCACTTTTTCTGGGGGACACCGATAAACTCATCTTT. It specifies CALGERPFFPLFLGDTDKLIF.

This clone came up a few times. The protein in TCRdb stems from a much larger clone and differs at residue 10 from this DNA's translation, likely a read error; here the protein is translated from the DNA. The V and J genes are TRDV1 and TRDJ1; 13 bases fit TRDD3. TCRdb gives no J gene; it was assigned here by matching the DNA to germline. The CDR3 has 23 amino acids. The germline CDR1 and CDR2 sequences are TSWWSYY and QGS. Germline trimming cut 4 bases from V and 0 bases from J; bases unmatched to any gene: 23. CDR3 coding DNA: TGTGCTCTTGGGGCACCTACAGGGCGTGGGATACTGGGGGATACGGGGTACACCGATAAACTCATCTTT. Translation: CALGAPTGRGILGDTGYTDKLIF.

This clone was detected many times. A single base separates this from a much larger clone, so it may be a read error. Other DNA variants within this sample encode the same CDR3. The gene calls are TRDV2 and TRDJ2; 13 positions agree with TRDD3. Germline loops: CDR1 GEAIGNYY, CDR2 EKD. The CDR3 has 18 amino acids. With 3 bases clipped from V and 3 bases from J, the junction kept 9 bases outside the gene matches. DNA for the CDR3: TGTGCCTGTGACGGGGGTACTGGGGGATACGCTCTGACAGCACAACTCTTCTTT. Its translation is CACDGGTGGYALTAQLFF.

Only a few counts were recorded for this clone. TCRdb lists the protein of a much larger clone for this DNA, which differs at residue 9, so this is likely a read error; the protein given here is translated from the DNA itself. The chain couples TRDV1 to TRDJ1; 11 positions agree with TRDD3. This CDR3 contains 19 residues. J lost 4 bases, V lost 4 bases, and 17 bases had no gene match. Per the germline V gene, CDR1 is TSWWSYY and CDR2 is QGS. The CDR3: CALGGFDNCVLGDIDKLIF. For the CDR3, the DNA is TGTGCTCTTGGGGGATTCGATAACTGCGTACTGGGGGATATCGATAAACTCATCTTT.

This clone showed up just a few times. This likely reflects a read error, since a far larger clone is one base away. Distinct nucleotide sequences in the sample also encode this CDR3. This chain joins TRDV2 and TRDJ1; 8 bases fit TRDD3. Germline lookup yields CDR1 GEAIGNYY and CDR2 EKD. The CDR3 runs 20 residues. J was trimmed by 0 bases and V by 1 base; bases with no gene match: 18. CDR3 residues: CACDTLPGTGGLLDTDKLIF. CDR3 nucleotides: TGTGCCTGTGACACTCTTCCCGGAACTGGGGGTCTACTGGACACCGATAAACTCATCTTT.

This clone was observed a handful of times. The protein TCRdb lists belongs to a much larger clone and differs from this DNA's translation at residue 16, which points to a read error; the protein shown is made from the DNA. The V gene is TRDV1, the J gene TRDJ1; 9 bases align to TRDD3. There are 26 residues in the CDR3. With 0 bases clipped from V and 0 bases from J, the junction kept 32 bases outside the gene matches. In germline, CDR1 is TSWWSYY, CDR2 QGS. The CDR3: CALGELGVKGFSTGGLSHLYTDKLIF. The CDR3 DNA sequence: TGTGCTCTTGGGGAACTAGGAGTCAAAGGCTTTTCGACTGGGGGACTCTCACACCTGTACACCGATAAACTCATCTTT.

This clone was found many times. A far larger clone is only one base removed, so a read error is likely. Other DNA sequences in this sample translate to the same CDR3. The chain combines TRDV1 with TRDJ1; D unresolved. Germline lookup yields CDR1 TSWWSYY and CDR2 QGS. The CDR3 loop spans 12 amino acids. The CDR3 DNA is TGTGCTCTTGGGGAACCAGCGCATAAACTCATCTTC. Translation gives CALGEPAHKLIF.

Remarks on this clone: TCRdb has a much larger clone's protein, which differs at residue 5 from the translation of this DNA, likely because of a read error; what is shown is the protein translated from the DNA. The CDR3 DNA sequence: TGTGCCTGTGACCCCTGGGGGACAGCACAACTCTTCTTT. This encodes CACDPWGTAQLFF. The rearrangement uses TRDV2 and TRDJ2; possibly TRDD3 for D (6 bases). No J gene is reported in TCRdb; it was inferred here by comparing the DNA with germline. This CDR3 has 13 residues. CDR1 and CDR2 from the germline V gene are GEAIGNYY and EKD. Trimming cost V 3 bases and J 4 bases, with 8 bases left between them.

This clone was counted at least ten times. A far larger clone is only one base removed, so a read error is likely. This sample also contains other DNA sequences that code for the same CDR3. The V and J genes are TRDV1 and TRDJ1; 7 nucleotides agree with TRDD2. The J gene, missing from TCRdb, was assigned here through DNA to germline matching. CDR3 size: 19 residues. Germline CDR1 TSWWSYY, CDR2 QGS. V was pared by 9 bases and J by 0 bases, with 22 bases of the junction left unmatched. Here the CDR3 reads CALGTSIPTVWEYTDKLIF. The CDR3 DNA is TGTGCTCTCGGGACCTCTATTCCTACAGTGTGGGAGTACACCGATAAACTCATCTTT.

Only a few counts were recorded for this clone. This DNA's translation differs at residue 9 from TCRdb's protein, which comes from a much larger clone; a read error is likely, and the protein shown is translated from the DNA. The V call is TRDV1, the J call TRDJ1, with D possibly being TRDD3 (5 bases). No J gene is reported in TCRdb; it was inferred here by comparing the DNA with germline. The CDR3 contains 12 residues. CDR1 TSWWSYY and CDR2 QGS come from the germline V gene. The CDR3 spells CALGWGPDELIF. As DNA, the CDR3 is TGTGCTCTTGGATGGGGTCCCGATGAACTCATCTTT.

This clone showed up many times. This sequence joins TRDV1 and TRDJ1, with 13 nucleotides matching TRDD3. After removal of 0 bases from V and 7 bases from J, the junction contained 35 bases not matched to a gene. This CDR3 is built from 26 residues. CDR1 is TSWWSYY and CDR2 is QGS in the germline V gene. CDR3 region: CALGELSPRVLKLGDTVITWEGKLIF. The CDR3 nucleotides are TGTGCTCTTGGGGAACTAAGCCCTCGTGTACTTAAACTGGGGGATACGGTTATCACCTGGGAAGGTAAACTCATCTTT.

This clone turned up a few times. This likely reflects a read error, since a far larger clone is one base away. The same CDR3 is also encoded by other DNA sequences in this sample. The V call is TRDV2, the J call TRDJ2; D not resolved. Germline-derived CDR1 and CDR2 are GEAIGNYY and EKD. This CDR3 comprises 14 residues. The CDR3 nucleotides read TGTGCTTGTGACACCGGAACTTTGACAGCACAACTCTTCTTT. This sequence encodes CACDTGTLTAQLFF.

In regard to this clone: With only one base between it and a far larger clone, this is likely a read error. This same CDR3 is encoded by further DNA sequences in the sample. CDR3 nucleotides: TGTGCCTTTGACGTCCTCCGCGTACTGGGGACTCGGCCAGCCACCGATAAACTCATCTTT. Translation gives CAFDVLRVLGTRPATDKLIF. V usage is TRDV3 and J usage is TRDJ1, with TRDD3 identical over 7 bases. Unmatched junction bases numbered 25, after V lost 2 bases and J lost 1 base. Germline CDR1 TVYSNPD, CDR2 GDNSRS (reference sequence). The CDR3 totals 20 residues.

On this clone: With a far larger clone one base away, a read error is the likely cause. The sample has other DNA sequences that encode this CDR3 too. The V gene was identified as TRDV2, while no J gene was called; TRDD3 reflects the table's D call only, with no check against the DNA. The CDR3 is made up of 20 amino acids. Germline V gene lookup returns CDR1 GEAIGNYY and CDR2 EKD. CDR3 amino acids: CACDTETSSETQRGILGLIF. CDR3 bases: TGTGCCTGCGACACAGAGACTTCCTCCGAGACCCAACGGGGGATACTAGGCCTCATCTTT.

This clone was found many times. TCRdb's entry gives the protein of a much larger clone, which mismatches this DNA's translation at residue 5, likely from a read error; the protein reported here is translated from the DNA. The rearrangement joins TRDV1 to TRDJ1; no clear D gene. Trimming cost V 4 bases and J 5 bases, with 29 bases left between them. The CDR3 runs to 19 residues. CDR1 is TSWWSYY, CDR2 QGS, per germline. CDR3 in amino acids: CALGGLGFLRTPGMDKLIF. The CDR3 coding sequence is TGTGCTCTTGGGGGACTAGGCTTTCTACGAACCCCTGGTATGGATAAACTCATCTTT.

The chain combines TRDV2 with TRDJ1, with TRDD3 matching over 10 bases. The J gene was not available in TCRdb and was assigned here by matching the DNA to germline segments. The CDR3 extends over 21 amino acids. The trim removed 7 bases at V and 3 bases at J, leaving 28 bases unmatched. Germline lookup yields CDR1 GEAIGNYY and CDR2 EKD. CDR3 in amino acids: CACITYWGMTSGAGGADKLIF. For the CDR3, the DNA is TGTGCCTGCATTACGTACTGGGGGATGACTTCGGGTGCGGGTGGCGCCGATAAACTCATCTTT.

This clone was seen a handful of times. TCRdb lists the protein of a much larger clone for this DNA, which differs at residue 7, so this is likely a read error; the protein given here is translated from the DNA itself. The chain links TRDV1 to TRDJ1, with TRDD3 matching over 9 bases. Trimming took 7 bases from V and 2 from J; bases not matched to a gene: 17. The CDR3 totals 18 residues. Germline V gives CDR1 TSWWSYY, CDR2 QGS. CDR3 in amino acids: CALETDPYWGYGTDKLIF. CDR3 nucleotide sequence: TGTGCTCTTGAGACCGATCCCTACTGGGGATACGGAACCGATAAACTCATCTTT.

To note about this clone: TCRdb pairs this DNA with a much larger clone's protein that differs at residue 13, likely a read error; the protein shown was translated from the DNA. The chain combines TRDV2 with TRDJ1, with D possibly TRDD3 on 5 matching bases. The J gene was not available in TCRdb and was assigned here by matching the DNA to germline segments. This CDR3 is 18 amino acids long. V dropped 2 bases and J dropped 3 bases, with 24 bases sitting between them. CDR1 and CDR2 from the germline V gene are GEAIGNYY and EKD. The CDR3 region has the DNA TGTGCCTGTGACATACTCGGCGGGGCCAAGGATAGAGCCGATAAACTCATCTTT. Protein sequence: CACDILGGAKDRADKLIF.

To note about this clone: The protein TCRdb gives is from a much larger clone and does not agree with this DNA's translation at residue 8, likely a read error; the protein shown here comes from the DNA. V is TRDV1 and J is TRDJ1; 9 nucleotides align to TRDD3. TCRdb does not report a J gene; here it was assigned by matching the DNA to germline references. The trim removed 4 bases at V and 0 bases at J, leaving 15 bases unmatched. The germline V gene encodes CDR1 TSWWSYY and CDR2 QGS. The CDR3 has 19 residues. The DNA for the CDR3 is TGTGCTCTTGGGGGCAAACTTAGGGGATACGATATGTACACCGATAAACTCATCTTT. This encodes CALGGKLRGYDMYTDKLIF.

This clone was counted between two and nine times. One base separates it from a far larger clone, so it is likely a read error. Different DNA sequences within this sample yield the same CDR3. V and J are TRDV1 and TRDJ1; 7 bases are a match to TRDD3. Germline V lookup: CDR1 TSWWSYY, CDR2 QGS. There are 20 residues in the CDR3. V shed 2 bases, J shed 0 bases, and the junction held 18 bases outside the gene matches. The DNA for the CDR3 is TGTGCTCTTGGGGAATTAGTACCCTCCAAGTGGGGGACGTACACCGATAAACTCATCTTT. Protein product: CALGELVPSKWGTYTDKLIF.

This clone was observed a handful of times. This likely traces to a read error, being one base from a far larger clone. Other DNA variants within this sample encode the same CDR3. This chain connects TRDV1 to TRDJ1, with 11 bases matching TRDD3. Germline matching of the DNA provided the J gene here, since TCRdb leaves it blank. Germline V gene data show CDR1 as TSWWSYY and CDR2 as QGS. V lost 6 bases to trimming and J lost 0 bases; unmatched junction nucleotides: 27. CDR3 length: 23 amino acids. The CDR3: CALGELEGPVNVLGDKDTDKLIF. Written as DNA, the CDR3 is TGTGCTCTTGGAGAATTAGAAGGACCCGTGAACGTACTGGGGGATAAAGACACCGATAAACTCATCTTT.